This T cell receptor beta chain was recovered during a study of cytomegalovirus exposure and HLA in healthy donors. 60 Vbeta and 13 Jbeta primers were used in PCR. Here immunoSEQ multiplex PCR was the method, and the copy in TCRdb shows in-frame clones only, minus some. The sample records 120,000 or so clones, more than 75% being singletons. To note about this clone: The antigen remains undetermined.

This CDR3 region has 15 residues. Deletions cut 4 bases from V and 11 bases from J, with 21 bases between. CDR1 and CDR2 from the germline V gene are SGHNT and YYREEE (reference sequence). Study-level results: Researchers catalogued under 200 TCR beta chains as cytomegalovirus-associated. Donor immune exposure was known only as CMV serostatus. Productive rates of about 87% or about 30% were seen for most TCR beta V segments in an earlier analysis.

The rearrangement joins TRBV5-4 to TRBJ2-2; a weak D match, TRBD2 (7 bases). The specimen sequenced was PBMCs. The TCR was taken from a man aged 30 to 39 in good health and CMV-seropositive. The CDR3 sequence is CASSLGGASVAELFF. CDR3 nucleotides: TGTGCCAGCAGCCTTGGGGGGGCATCCGTCGCAGAGCTGTTTTTT.